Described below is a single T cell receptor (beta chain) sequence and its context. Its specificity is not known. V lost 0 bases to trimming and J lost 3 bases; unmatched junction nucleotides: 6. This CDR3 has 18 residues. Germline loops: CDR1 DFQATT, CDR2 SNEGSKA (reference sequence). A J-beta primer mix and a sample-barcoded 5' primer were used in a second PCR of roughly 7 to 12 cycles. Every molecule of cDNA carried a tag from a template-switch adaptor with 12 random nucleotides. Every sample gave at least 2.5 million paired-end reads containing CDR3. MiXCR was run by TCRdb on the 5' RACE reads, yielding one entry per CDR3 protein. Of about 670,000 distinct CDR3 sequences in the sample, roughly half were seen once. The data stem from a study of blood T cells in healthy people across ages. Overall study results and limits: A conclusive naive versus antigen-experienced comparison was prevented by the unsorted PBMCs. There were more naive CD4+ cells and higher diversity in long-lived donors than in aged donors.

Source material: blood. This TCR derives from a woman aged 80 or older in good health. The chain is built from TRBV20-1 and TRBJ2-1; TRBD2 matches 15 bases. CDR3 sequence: CSAREPGTSGGFYNEQFF. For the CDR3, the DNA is TGCAGTGCTAGAGAGCCTGGGACTAGCGGGGGGTTCTACAATGAGCAGTTCTTC.